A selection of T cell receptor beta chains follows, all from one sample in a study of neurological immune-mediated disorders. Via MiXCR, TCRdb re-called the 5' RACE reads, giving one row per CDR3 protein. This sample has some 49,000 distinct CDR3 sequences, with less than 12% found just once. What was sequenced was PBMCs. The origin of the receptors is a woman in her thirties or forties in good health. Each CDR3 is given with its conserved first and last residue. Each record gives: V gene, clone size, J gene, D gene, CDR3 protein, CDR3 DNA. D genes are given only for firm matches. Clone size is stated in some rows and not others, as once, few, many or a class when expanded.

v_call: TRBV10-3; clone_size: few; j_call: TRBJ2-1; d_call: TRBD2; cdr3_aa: CAISDARGGFYNEQFF; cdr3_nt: TGTGCCATCAGTGATGCCCGGGGGGGATTTTACAATGAGCAGTTCTTC
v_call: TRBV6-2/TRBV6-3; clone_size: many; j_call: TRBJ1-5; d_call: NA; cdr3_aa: CASSPGRGSNQPQHF; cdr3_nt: TGTGCCAGCAGCCCGGGCAGGGGATCCAATCAGCCCCAGCATTTT
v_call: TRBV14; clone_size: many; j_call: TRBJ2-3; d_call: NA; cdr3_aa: CASSPGSVGDTQYF; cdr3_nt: TGTGCCAGCAGCCCCGGGAGCGTGGGTGATACGCAGTATTTT
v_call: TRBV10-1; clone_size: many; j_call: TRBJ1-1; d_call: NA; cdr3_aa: CASSSGTANTEAFF; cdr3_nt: TGCGCCAGCAGCTCCGGGACGGCGAACACTGAAGCTTTCTTT
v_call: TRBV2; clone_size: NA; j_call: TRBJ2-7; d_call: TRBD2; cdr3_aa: CASHFGLAGAQGAEQCF; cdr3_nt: TGTGCCAGTCACTTCGGGCTAGCGGGGGCCCAGGGCGCCGAGCAGTGCTTC
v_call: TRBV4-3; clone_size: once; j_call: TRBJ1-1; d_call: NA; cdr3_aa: CASSQDPRENTEAFF; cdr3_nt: TGCGCCAGCAGCCAAGACCCCCGGGAGAACACTGAAGCTTTCTTT
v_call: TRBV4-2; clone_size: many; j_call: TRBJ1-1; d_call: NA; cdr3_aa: CASSQPGTPEAFF; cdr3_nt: TGTGCCAGCAGCCAGCCCGGGACACCCGAAGCTTTCTTT
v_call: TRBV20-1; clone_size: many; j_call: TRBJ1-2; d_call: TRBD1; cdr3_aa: CSAWTGLTYGYTF; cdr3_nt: TGCAGTGCATGGACAGGGCTTACCTATGGCTACACCTTC
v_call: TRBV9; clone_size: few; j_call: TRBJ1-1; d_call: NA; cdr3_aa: CASSVSEGYTEAFF; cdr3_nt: TGTGCCAGCAGCGTCTCTGAAGGGTACACTGAAGCTTTCTTT
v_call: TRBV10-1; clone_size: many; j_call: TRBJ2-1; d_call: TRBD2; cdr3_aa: CASSPSLAGDFNEQFF; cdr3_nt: TGCGCCAGCTCCCCCTCCCTAGCGGGGGACTTCAATGAGCAGTTCTTC
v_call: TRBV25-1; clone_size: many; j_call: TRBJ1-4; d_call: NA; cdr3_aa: CASTSGFSNEKLFF; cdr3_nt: TGTGCCAGCACATCGGGATTCAGTAATGAAAAACTGTTTTTT
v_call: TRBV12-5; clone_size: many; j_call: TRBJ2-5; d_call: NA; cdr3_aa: CASGLPNQETQYF; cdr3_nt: TGTGCTAGTGGTTTACCCAACCAAGAGACCCAGTACTTC
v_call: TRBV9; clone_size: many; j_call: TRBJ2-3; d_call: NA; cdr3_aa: CASSVLSFGFTDTQYF; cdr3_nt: TGTGCCAGCAGCGTATTATCCTTTGGGTTCACAGATACGCAGTATTTT
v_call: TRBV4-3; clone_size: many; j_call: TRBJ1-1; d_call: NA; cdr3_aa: CASSQAANTEAFF; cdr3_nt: TGCGCCAGCAGCCAGGCGGCGAACACTGAAGCTTTCTTT
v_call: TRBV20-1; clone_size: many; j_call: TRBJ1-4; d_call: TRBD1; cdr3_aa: CSAAGTGGFNEKLFF; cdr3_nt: TGCAGTGCTGCCGGGACAGGGGGGTTTAATGAAAAACTGTTTTTT
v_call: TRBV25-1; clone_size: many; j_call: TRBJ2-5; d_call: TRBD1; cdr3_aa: CASSGDSQETQYF; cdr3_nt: TGTGCCAGCAGTGGGGACAGCCAAGAGACCCAGTACTTC
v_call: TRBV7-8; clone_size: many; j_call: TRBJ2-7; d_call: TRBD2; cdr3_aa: CASSPFRVAGATVSYEQYF; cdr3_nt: TGTGCCAGCAGCCCCTTTCGCGTAGCGGGGGCGACTGTCTCCTACGAGCAGTACTTC
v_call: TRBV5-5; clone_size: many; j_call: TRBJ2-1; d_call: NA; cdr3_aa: CASSPWVEGNEQFF; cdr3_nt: TGTGCCAGCAGCCCCTGGGTGGAGGGGAATGAGCAGTTCTTC
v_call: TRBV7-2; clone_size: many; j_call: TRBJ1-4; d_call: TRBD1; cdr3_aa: CASSHRTGLDEKLFF; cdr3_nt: TGTGCCAGCAGCCATCGGACAGGCTTGGATGAAAAACTGTTTTTT
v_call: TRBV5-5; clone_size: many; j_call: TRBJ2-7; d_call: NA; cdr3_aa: CASSSVGRAYEQYF; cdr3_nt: TGTGCCAGCAGCTCTGTAGGCAGGGCCTACGAGCAGTACTTC
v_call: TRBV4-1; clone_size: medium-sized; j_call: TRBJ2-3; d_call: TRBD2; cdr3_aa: CASSHFGLVRDTQYF; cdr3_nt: TGCGCCAGCAGCCACTTCGGACTAGTGAGGGATACGCAGTATTTT
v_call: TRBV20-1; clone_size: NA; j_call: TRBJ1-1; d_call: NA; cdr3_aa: CSARGVNTEAFF; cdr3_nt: TGCAGTGCTAGAGGGGTGAACACTGAAGCTTTCTTT
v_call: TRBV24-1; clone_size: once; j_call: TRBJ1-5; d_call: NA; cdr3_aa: CATSDHQGADQPQHF; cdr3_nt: TGTGCCACAAGTGACCATCAGGGAGCCGATCAGCCCCAGCATTTT
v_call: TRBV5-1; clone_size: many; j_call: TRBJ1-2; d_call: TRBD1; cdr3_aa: CASSPGRRGDGYTF; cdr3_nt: TGCGCCAGCAGCCCCGGTCGCAGGGGGGATGGCTACACCTTC
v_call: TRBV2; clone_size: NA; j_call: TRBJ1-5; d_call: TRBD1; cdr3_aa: CASSYGTGRNQPQHF; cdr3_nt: TGTGCCAGCAGTTACGGGACAGGGCGCAATCAGCCCCAGCATTTT
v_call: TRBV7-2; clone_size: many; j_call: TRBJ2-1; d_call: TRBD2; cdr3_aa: CASRLLAGGYNEQFF; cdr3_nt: TGTGCCAGCAGGTTGCTAGCGGGAGGATACAATGAGCAGTTCTTC
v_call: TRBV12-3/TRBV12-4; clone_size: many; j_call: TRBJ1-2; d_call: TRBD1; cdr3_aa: CASSPGQGRYGYTF; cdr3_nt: TGTGCCAGCAGTCCGGGACAGGGGAGGTATGGCTACACCTTC
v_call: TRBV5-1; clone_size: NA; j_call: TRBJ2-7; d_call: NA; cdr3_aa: CASSRELAGEQYF; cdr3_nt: TGCGCCAGCAGCAGGGAACTAGCCGGCGAGCAGTACTTC
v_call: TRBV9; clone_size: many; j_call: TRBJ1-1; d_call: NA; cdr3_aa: CASSVDHRADTEAFF; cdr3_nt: TGTGCCAGCAGCGTAGATCACAGGGCGGACACTGAAGCTTTCTTT
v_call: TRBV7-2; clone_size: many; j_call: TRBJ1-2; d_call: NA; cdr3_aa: CASSLVQGGYNYGYTF; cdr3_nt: TGTGCCAGCAGCTTAGTACAGGGAGGGTATAACTATGGCTACACCTTC
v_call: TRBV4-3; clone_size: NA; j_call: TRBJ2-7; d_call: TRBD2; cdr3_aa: CASSQGTSGYEQYF; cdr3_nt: TGCGCCAGCAGCCAAGGGACTAGCGGCTACGAGCAGTACTTC
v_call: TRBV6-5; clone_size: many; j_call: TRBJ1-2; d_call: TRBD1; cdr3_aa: CASSYPGTGENGYTF; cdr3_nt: TGTGCCAGCAGTTATCCCGGGACAGGGGAAAATGGCTACACCTTC
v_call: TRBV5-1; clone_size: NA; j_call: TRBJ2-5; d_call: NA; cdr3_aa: CASSLSREETQYF; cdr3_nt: TGCGCCAGCAGCTTGAGTCGGGAAGAGACCCAGTACTTC
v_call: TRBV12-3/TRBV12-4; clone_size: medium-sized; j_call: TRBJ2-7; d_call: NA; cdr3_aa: CASSFSGSYEQYF; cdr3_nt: TGTGCCAGCAGTTTCTCAGGGTCTTACGAGCAGTACTTC
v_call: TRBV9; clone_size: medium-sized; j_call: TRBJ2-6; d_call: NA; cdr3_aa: CASSPGGFSGANVLTF; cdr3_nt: TGTGCCAGCAGCCCTGGTGGGTTCTCTGGGGCCAACGTCCTGACTTTC
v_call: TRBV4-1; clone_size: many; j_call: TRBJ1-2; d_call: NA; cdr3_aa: CASSLMGDYGYTF; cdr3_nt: TGCGCCAGCAGTCTTATGGGGGACTATGGCTACACCTTC
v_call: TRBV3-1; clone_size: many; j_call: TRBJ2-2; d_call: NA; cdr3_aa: CASSPTVGELFF; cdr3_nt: TGTGCCAGCAGTCCGACAGTCGGGGAGCTGTTTTTT
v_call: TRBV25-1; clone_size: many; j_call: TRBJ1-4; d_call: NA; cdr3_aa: CASSEPGPNEKLFF; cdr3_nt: TGTGCCAGCAGTGAACCAGGGCCTAATGAAAAACTGTTTTTT